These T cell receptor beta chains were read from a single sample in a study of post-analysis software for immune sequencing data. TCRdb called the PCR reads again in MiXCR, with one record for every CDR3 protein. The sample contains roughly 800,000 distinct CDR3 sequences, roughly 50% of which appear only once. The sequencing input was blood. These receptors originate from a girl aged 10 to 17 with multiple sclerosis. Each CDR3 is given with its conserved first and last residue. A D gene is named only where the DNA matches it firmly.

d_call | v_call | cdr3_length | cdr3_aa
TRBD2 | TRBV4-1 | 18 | CASSQAGLAGDRNNEQFF
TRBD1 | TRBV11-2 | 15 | CASSLVGQGNTEAFF
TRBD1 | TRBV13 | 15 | CASSWTGFTNYGYTF
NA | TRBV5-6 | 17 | CASSLRTRGRPFRGYTF
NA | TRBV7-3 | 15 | CASSRTADPYNEQFF
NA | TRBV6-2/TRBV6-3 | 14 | CASRPGGRRDGYTF
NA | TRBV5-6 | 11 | CASNRDGRQYF
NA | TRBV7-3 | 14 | CASSLSQDHYGYTF
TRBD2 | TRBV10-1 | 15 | CASSPHTTSANEQFF
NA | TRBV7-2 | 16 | CASSPRSAQLNTEAFF
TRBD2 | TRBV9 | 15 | CASSVASGSADTQYF
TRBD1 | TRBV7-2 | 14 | CASSYTQGAHGYTF
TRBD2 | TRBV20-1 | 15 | CSARDLASGIYEQYF
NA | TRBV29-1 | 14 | CSVEGFTANTEAFF
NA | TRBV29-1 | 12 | CSEIDRKETQYF
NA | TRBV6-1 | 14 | CASSAGHTRGEQYF
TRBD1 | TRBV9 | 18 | CASSRQGEWVSVSQPQHF
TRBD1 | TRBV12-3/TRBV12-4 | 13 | CATADRSSYEQYF
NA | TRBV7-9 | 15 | CASSSSRGSYNEQFF
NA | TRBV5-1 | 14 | CASSLEGGTSEQFF
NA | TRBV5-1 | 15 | CASSPWTAMNTEAFF
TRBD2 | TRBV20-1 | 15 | CSASTPSGHQETQYF
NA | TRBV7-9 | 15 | CASSSDQVSYNEQFF
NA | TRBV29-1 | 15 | CSVGGEVANTGELFF
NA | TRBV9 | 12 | CASSSQPNEQFF
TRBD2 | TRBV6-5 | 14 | CASSKSGGANEQFF
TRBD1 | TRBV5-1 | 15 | CASSRDSRGLDEQYF
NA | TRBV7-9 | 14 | CASSPTGLYNEQFF
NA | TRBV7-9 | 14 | CASTSLEGQETQYF
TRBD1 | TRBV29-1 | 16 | CSVVSPGGDRFYEQYF
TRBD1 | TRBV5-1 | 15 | CASSLGQTSTDTQYF